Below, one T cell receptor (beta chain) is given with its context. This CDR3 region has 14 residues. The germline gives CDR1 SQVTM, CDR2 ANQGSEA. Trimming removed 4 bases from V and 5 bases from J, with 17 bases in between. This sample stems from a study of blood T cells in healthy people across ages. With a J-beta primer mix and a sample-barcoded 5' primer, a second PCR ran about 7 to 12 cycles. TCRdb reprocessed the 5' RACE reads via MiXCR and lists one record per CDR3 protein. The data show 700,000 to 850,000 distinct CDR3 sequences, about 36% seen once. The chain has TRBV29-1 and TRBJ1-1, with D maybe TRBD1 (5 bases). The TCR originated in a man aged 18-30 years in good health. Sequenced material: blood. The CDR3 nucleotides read TGCAGCGTTGTTACGTCAGGGATGGAGACTGAAGCTTTCTTT. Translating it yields CSVVTSGMETEAFF.